The 2 T cell receptor beta chains given below trace back to one sample, sequenced in a study of T cell responses to AZD1222 COVID-19 vaccine. Clones were sequenced by immunoSEQ multiplex PCR, and TCRdb holds only the in-frame ones, with some missing. Of about 170,000 clones listed, around nine tenths are singletons. Sequencing was performed on peripheral blood, taken on day 0 of AZD1222 vaccination. Receptor source: an adult in good health.

This clone was detected only a few times. V usage is TRBV7-9 and J usage is TRBJ2-1; D not resolved. Looked up from germline, CDR1 is SEHNR and CDR2 is FQNEAQ (reference sequence). V was cut by 5 bases and J by 7 bases, with 6 bases left in between. The CDR3 loop spans 11 amino acids. The CDR3 nucleotides are TGTGCCAGCAGCCCCCAGAATGAGCAGTTCTTC. Residues: CASSPQNEQFF.

The chain joins TRBV7-2 to TRBJ1-3, with D uncertain. This CDR3 comprises 13 residues. V was cut by 4 bases and J by 7 bases, with 11 bases left in between. Germline lookup yields CDR1 SGHTA and CDR2 FQGNSA. CDR3 nucleotide sequence: TGTGCCAGCAGCTCCCAAGGTGGGAACACCATATATTTT. This gives the protein CASSSQGGNTIYF.